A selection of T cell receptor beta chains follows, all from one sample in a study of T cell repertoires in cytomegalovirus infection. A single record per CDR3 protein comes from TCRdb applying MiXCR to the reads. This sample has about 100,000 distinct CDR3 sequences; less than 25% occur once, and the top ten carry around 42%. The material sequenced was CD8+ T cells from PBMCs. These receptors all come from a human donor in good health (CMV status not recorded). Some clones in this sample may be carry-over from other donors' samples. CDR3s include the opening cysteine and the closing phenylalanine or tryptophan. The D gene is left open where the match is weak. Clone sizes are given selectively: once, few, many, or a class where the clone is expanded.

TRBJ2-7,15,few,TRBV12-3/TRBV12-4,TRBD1,TGTGCCAGCAGCGCTCACGACAGGGTAGGCCCCGAGCAGTACTTC,CASSAHDRVGPEQYF
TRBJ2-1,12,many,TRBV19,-,TGTGCCAGTAGTCCCTGGGACAATGAGCAGTTCTTC,CASSPWDNEQFF
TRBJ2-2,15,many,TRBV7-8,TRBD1,TGTGCCAGCACGTCCGGGACAGGGAACACCGGGGAGCTGTTTTTT,CASTSGTGNTGELFF
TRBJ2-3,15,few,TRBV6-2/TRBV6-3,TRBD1,TGTGCCAGCAGGTTCACGGTCAGGGGGACAGATACGCAGTATTTT,CASRFTVRGTDTQYF
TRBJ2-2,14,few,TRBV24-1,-,TGTGCCACCAGTGGTCCGGGAGTAACCGGGGAGCTGTTTTTT,CATSGPGVTGELFF
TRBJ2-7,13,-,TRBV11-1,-,TGTGCCAGCAGGATCACGGGGGCCTACGAGCAGTACTTC,CASRITGAYEQYF
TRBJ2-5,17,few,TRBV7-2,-,TGTGCCAGCAGCTTAGCGGGTAGCGGTTGGTACCAAGAGACCCAGTACTTC,CASSLAGSGWYQETQYF
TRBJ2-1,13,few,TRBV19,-,TGTGCCAGTAGTATTGTTCCCGGCGATGAGCAGTTCTTC,CASSIVPGDEQFF
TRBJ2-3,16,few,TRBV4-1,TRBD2,TGCGCCAGCAGCCCCTCGGAAGCGGGAGGGCAAGATACGCAGTATTTT,CASSPSEAGGQDTQYF
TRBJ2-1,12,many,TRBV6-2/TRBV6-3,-,TGTGCCAGCCTTAGGGATTACAATGAGCAGTTCTTC,CASLRDYNEQFF
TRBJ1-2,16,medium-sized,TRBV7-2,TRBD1,TGTGCCAGCAGCACAGGGGTCAGCGGCGTACGGTTTGGCTACACCTTC,CASSTGVSGVRFGYTF
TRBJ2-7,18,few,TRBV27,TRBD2,TGTGCCAGCAGTTCACAGGGGCCGGAGGGACTAGCGGATTACGAGCAGTACTTC,CASSSQGPEGLADYEQYF
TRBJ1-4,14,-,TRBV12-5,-,TGTGCTAGTGGCTCTCTCACAGCTAATGAAAAACTGTTTTTT,CASGSLTANEKLFF
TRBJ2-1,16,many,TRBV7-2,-,TGTGCCAGCAGCTCAAAGGGGGCTAGCGGAAAGAATGAGCAGTTCTTC,CASSSKGASGKNEQFF
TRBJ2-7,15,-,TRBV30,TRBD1,TGTGCCTGGAGTGCCCCCGGGACAGTCTCCTACGAGCAGTACTTC,CAWSAPGTVSYEQYF
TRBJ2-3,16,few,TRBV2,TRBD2,TGTGCCAGCAGTGATCGAGCGGGGGGGCCGGTAGGAACGCAGTATTTT,CASSDRAGGPVGTQYF
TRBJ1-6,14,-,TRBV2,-,TGTGCCAGCAGTGAAGTTGCTAATAATTCACCCCTCCACTTT,CASSEVANNSPLHF
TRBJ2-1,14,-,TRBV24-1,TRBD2,TGTGCCACCCAAGGACTAGCGGCTTACAATGAGCAGTTCTTC,CATQGLAAYNEQFF
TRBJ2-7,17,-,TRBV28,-,TGTGCCAGCAGTTTAGCCCCCCCTGGAGGGACCTCCTACGAGCAGTACTTC,CASSLAPPGGTSYEQYF